Following are 10 T cell receptor beta chains from one sample sequenced in a study of cytotoxic CD8 clonotypes in ibrutinib-treated CLL. Profiling relied on immunoSEQ multiplex PCR, and the TCRdb table lists in-frame clones only, not all of them. This table has around 250,000 clones, 70% appearing once. The sequencing used PBMCs, collected after 24 months of ibrutinib treatment. The receptors originated from a human donor with chronic lymphocytic leukemia.

The rearrangement uses TRBV7-8 and TRBJ2-7, with 10 bases aligning to TRBD1. The germline V gene has CDR1 SGHVS and CDR2 FQNEAQ. J was trimmed by 5 bases and V by 2 bases; bases with no gene match: 9. The CDR3 extends over 16 amino acids. As DNA, the CDR3 is TGTGCCAGCAGCTTATGGGAGGACAGGGGGTCGAACGAGCAGTACTTC. Amino acids: CASSLWEDRGSNEQYF.

In its sample, this clone was seen a few times. The CDR3 region has the DNA TGTGCCAGCAGCACCCGATATGAGCAGTTCTTC. Residues: CASSTRYEQFF. V is TRBV11-2 and J is TRBJ2-1; D is unresolved. This CDR3 has 11 residues. V dropped 5 bases and J dropped 8 bases, with 7 bases sitting between them. The germline CDR1 and CDR2 sequences are SGHAT and FQNNGV.

The genes are TRBV5-4 and TRBJ2-7; D not resolved. This CDR3 contains 15 residues. The ends were cut back, 2 bases at V and 0 bases at J, with 12 bases in the middle. The germline V gene encodes CDR1 SGHNT and CDR2 YYREEE (reference sequence). The CDR3 protein is CASSFITSGSYEQYF. CDR3 nucleotides: TGTGCCAGCAGCTTTATAACGTCGGGCTCCTACGAGCAGTACTTC.

On this clone itself: Germline is not matched at one junction end, which may reflect a read error. The chain recombines TRBV10-2 with TRBJ1-1, with 7 bases fitting TRBD1. The CDR3 extends over 11 amino acids. Germline lookup yields CDR1 WSHSY and CDR2 SAAADI. The CDR3: CASSDRQGGIF. The CDR3 nucleotides read TGCGCCAGCAGTGATCGACAGGGTGGGATCTTT.

The chain carries TRBV25-1 and TRBJ1-1, with a tentative D call TRBD1 (6 bases). With 5 bases removed from V and 7 bases from J, the gap between germline ends came to 11 bases. The CDR3 length is 12 residues. Germline CDR1 and CDR2: MGHDK and SYGVNS. CDR3 residues: CASSPQGIEAFF. CDR3 DNA: TGTGCCAGCAGTCCACAGGGTATTGAAGCTTTCTTT.

This chain joins TRBV11-2 and TRBJ2-5; D is perhaps TRBD1 (5 bases). This CDR3 contains 18 residues. Per the germline V gene, CDR1 is SGHAT and CDR2 is FQNNGV. V was pared by 3 bases and J by 0 bases, with 20 bases between. CDR3 DNA: TGTGCCAGCAGCTTGGGTGTCAAACAGACAGCGTACCAAGAGACCCAGTACTTC. Protein: CASSLGVKQTAYQETQYF.

This chain links TRBV11-1 with TRBJ2-7; TRBD1 matches 8 bases. The CDR3 runs 14 residues. Unmatched junction bases numbered 2, after V lost 3 bases and J lost 1 base. Germline-derived CDR1 and CDR2 are SGHAT and FQDESV (reference sequence). This CDR3 is CASSFGQGSYEQYF. The DNA of the CDR3 is TGTGCCAGCAGCTTTGGACAGGGTTCCTACGAGCAGTACTTC.

The V and J genes are TRBV5-6 and TRBJ2-3; D is unresolved. Germline V gives CDR1 SGHDT, CDR2 YYEEEE. V lost 6 bases and J 3 bases, leaving 11 bases between the germline ends. CDR3 size: 13 residues. The chain's CDR3 is CASTHLTTDTQYF. The CDR3 DNA is TGTGCCAGCACCCACTTGACGACAGATACGCAGTATTTT.

The chain joins TRBV30 to TRBJ2-7, with 8 bases aligning to TRBD2. CDR3 size: 11 residues. Germline CDR1 GTSNPN, CDR2 SVGIG (reference sequence). CDR3 sequence reads: CGLRAGVARYF. The CDR3 nucleotides read TGTGGTCTAAGAGCGGGAGTGGCTCGGTACTTC.

The J gene is TRBJ2-5, the V gene TRBV27, with 8 positions matching TRBD1. The CDR3 is made up of 15 amino acids. The germline CDR1 and CDR2 sequences are MNHEY and SMNVEV (reference sequence). V was clipped by 6 bases and J by 5 bases; unmatched bases: 11. CDR3 DNA sequence: TGTGCCAGCAGGACTTACTCAGGGGGCCGGGAGACCCAGTACTTC. As protein: CASRTYSGGRETQYF.